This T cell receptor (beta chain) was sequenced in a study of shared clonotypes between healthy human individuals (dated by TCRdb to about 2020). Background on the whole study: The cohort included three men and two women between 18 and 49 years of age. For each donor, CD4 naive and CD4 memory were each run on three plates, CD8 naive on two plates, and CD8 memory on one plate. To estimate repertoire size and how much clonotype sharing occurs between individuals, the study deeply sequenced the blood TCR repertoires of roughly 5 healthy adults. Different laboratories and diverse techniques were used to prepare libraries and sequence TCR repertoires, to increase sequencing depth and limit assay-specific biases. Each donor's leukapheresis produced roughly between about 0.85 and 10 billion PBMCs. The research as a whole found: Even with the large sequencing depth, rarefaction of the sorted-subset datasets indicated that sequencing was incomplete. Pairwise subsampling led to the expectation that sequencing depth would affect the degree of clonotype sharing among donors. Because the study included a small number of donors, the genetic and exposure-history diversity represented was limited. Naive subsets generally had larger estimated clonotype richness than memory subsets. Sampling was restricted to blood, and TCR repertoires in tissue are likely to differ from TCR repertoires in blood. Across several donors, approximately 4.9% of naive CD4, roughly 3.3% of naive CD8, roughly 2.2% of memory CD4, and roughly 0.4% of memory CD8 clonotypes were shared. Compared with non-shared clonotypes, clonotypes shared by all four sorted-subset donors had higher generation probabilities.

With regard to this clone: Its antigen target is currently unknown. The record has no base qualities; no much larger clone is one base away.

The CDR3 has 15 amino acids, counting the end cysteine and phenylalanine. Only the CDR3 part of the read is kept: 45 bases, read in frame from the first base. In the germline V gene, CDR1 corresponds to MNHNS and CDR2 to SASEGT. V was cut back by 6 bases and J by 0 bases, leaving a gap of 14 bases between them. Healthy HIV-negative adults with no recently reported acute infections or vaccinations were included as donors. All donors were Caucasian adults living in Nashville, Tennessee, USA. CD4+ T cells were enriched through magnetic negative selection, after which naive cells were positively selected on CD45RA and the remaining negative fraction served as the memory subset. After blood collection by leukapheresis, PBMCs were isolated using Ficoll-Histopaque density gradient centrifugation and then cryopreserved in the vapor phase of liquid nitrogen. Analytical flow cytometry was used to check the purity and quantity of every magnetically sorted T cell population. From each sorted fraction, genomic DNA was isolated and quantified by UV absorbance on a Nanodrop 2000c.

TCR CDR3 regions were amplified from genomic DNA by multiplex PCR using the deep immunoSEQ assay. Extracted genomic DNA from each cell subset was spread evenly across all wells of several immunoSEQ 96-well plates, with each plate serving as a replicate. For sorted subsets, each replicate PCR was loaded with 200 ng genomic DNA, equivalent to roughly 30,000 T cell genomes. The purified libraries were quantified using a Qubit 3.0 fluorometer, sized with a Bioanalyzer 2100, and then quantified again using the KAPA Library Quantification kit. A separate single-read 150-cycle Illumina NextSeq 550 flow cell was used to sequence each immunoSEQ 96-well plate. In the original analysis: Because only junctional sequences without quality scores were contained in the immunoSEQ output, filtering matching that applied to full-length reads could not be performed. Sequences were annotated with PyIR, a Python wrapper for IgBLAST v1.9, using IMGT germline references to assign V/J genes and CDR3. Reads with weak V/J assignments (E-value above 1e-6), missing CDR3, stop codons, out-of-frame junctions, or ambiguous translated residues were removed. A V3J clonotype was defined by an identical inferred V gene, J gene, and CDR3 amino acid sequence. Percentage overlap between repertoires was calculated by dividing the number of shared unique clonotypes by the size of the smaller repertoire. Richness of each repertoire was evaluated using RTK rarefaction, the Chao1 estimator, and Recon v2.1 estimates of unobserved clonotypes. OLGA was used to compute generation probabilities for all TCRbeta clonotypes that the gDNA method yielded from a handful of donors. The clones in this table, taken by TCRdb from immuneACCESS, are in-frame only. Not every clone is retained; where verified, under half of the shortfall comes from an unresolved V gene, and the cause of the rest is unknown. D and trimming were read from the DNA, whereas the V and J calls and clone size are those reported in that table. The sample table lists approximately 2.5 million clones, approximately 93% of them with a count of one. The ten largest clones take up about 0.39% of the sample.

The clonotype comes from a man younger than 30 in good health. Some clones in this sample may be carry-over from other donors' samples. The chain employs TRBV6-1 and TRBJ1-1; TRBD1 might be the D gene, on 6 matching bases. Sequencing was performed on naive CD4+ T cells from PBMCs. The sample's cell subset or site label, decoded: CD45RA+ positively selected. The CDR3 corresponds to CASRQGGGLNTEAFF. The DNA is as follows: TGTGCCAGCAGACAGGGAGGAGGACTGAACACTGAAGCTTTCTTT.